One and the same sample provided the 17 T cell receptor beta chains below, sequenced in a study of cytomegalovirus exposure and HLA in healthy donors. The PCR contained 60 Vbeta and 13 Jbeta primers. Using immunoSEQ multiplex PCR, the repertoire was profiled, and TCRdb retains in-frame clones only, with some absent. Here the sample spans 220,000 or so clones, approximately 80% being singletons. Sample: PBMCs. Receptor source: a man aged 50 or older in good health and CMV-seronegative.

V gene TRBV7-9 combines with J gene TRBJ2-1, with D perhaps TRBD2 (6 bases). The CDR3 spans 14 residues. Germline V gene lookup returns CDR1 SEHNR and CDR2 FQNEAQ (reference sequence). Between the trimmed V and J ends, which lost 7 bases and 8 bases, there was a span of 18 bases. The DNA of the CDR3 is TGTGCCAGCAACCGTCTCGGGAGTCTCCATGAGCAGTTCTTC. It translates to CASNRLGSLHEQFF.

CDR3 nucleotides: TGTGCCATGACGGGACAGGGGGTAAACATTCAGTACTTC. This translates into CAMTGQGVNIQYF. The genes are TRBV2 and TRBJ2-4; the match to TRBD1 covers 11 bases. The CDR3 is 13 amino acids. CDR1 SNHLY and CDR2 FYNNEI come from the germline V gene. V shed 10 bases and J 6 bases; nucleotides not matched to a gene: 5.

The rearrangement links TRBV6-1 to TRBJ1-4; the D gene is possibly TRBD1 (5 bases). Deletions cut 6 bases from V and 2 bases from J, with 10 bases between. The length of the CDR3 is 14 residues. CDR1 and CDR2 from the germline V gene are MNHNS and SASEGT. CDR3 coding DNA: TGTGCCAGCAGCCTCAGGGCTACTAATGAAAAACTGTTTTTT. Its protein is CASSLRATNEKLFF.

J is TRBJ1-4 and V is TRBV7-8; D may be TRBD1 (5 bases). The V end was cut by 3 bases, the J end by 7 bases, with 12 bases between. The V gene's germline CDR1 is SGHVS and CDR2 FQNEAQ. The CDR3 contains 14 residues. The CDR3 loop reads CASSFAQGGEKLFF. In nucleotides, the CDR3 is TGTGCCAGCAGCTTCGCCCAGGGCGGTGAAAAACTGTTTTTT.

The rearrangement uses TRBV28 and TRBJ1-3; a weak D match, TRBD1 (6 bases). Germline loops: CDR1 MDHEN, CDR2 SYDVKM. The CDR3 consists of 15 residues. V was pared by 5 bases and J by 0 bases, with 11 bases between. The CDR3 here is CASSGGGLSGNTIYF. The DNA of the CDR3 is TGTGCCAGCAGTGGGGGGGGGCTCTCTGGAAACACCATATATTTT.

CDR3 sequence reads: CATSRLSTGTGGAEQYF. For the CDR3, the DNA is TGTGCCACCAGCAGGTTATCAACCGGGACAGGGGGAGCCGAGCAGTACTTC. The chain combines TRBV15 with TRBJ2-7; 11 nucleotides agree with TRBD1. This CDR3 contains 17 residues. V was pared by 3 bases and J by 6 bases, with 13 bases of the junction left unmatched. The V gene's germline CDR1 is LNHNV and CDR2 YYDKDF (reference sequence).

This chain joins TRBV6-1 and TRBJ2-7; 13 nucleotides agree with TRBD2. The CDR3 extends over 18 amino acids. CDR1 is MNHNS, CDR2 SASEGT, per germline. The J segment lost 2 bases and the V segment lost 4 bases, leaving 11 bases of the junction unmatched. Here the CDR3 DNA reads TGTGCCAGCAGTGCCCGCGGGACTAGCGGGATGCCCCCCTACGAGCAGTACTTC. Its translation: CASSARGTSGMPPYEQYF.

V and J are TRBV9 and TRBJ1-1; TRBD1 matches 8 bases. V was clipped by 0 bases and J by 3 bases; unmatched bases: 1. The germline CDR1 and CDR2 sequences are SGDLS and YYNGEE. The CDR3 runs 14 residues. CDR3 in DNA: TGTGCCAGCAGCGTAGTGACAGGGGACACTGAAGCTTTCTTT. This codes for CASSVVTGDTEAFF.

The rearrangement links TRBV28 to TRBJ1-1; TRBD1 matches 8 bases. The germline gives CDR1 MDHEN, CDR2 SYDVKM. This CDR3 has 15 residues. The trim removed 9 bases at V and 0 bases at J, leaving 9 bases unmatched. The CDR3 DNA sequence: TGTGCCAGTAGACAGGGGCAGATCATGAACACTGAAGCTTTCTTT. It encodes CASRQGQIMNTEAFF.

This clone was picked up a small number of times. The chain has TRBV19 and TRBJ2-7; D possibly corresponds to TRBD2 (6 bases). Trimming removed 5 bases at V and 3 bases at J, with 20 bases between. In germline, CDR1 is LNHDA, CDR2 SQIVND (reference sequence). The CDR3 spans 16 residues. Here the CDR3 reads CASSPPLSGAHYEQYF. In nucleotides, the CDR3 is TGTGCCAGTAGTCCGCCCCTGTCGGGAGCCCACTACGAGCAGTACTTC.

The chain couples TRBV5-4 to TRBJ1-6; D possibly corresponds to TRBD1 (6 bases). Trimming took off 2 bases at V and 9 bases at J, with 15 bases between the two ends. The CDR3 length is 15 residues. Germline V gives CDR1 SGHNT, CDR2 YYREEE (reference sequence). CDR3 residues: CASSLAGGQGSPLHF. CDR3 nucleotides: TGTGCCAGCAGCTTAGCGGGGGGCCAGGGTTCACCCCTCCACTTT.

This rearrangement joins TRBV7-3 to TRBJ2-7; possibly TRBD1 for D (5 bases). With 2 bases removed from V and 3 bases from J, the gap between germline ends came to 14 bases. The CDR3 loop spans 15 amino acids. Per the germline V gene, CDR1 is SGHTA and CDR2 is FQGTGA. For the CDR3, the DNA is TGTGCCAGCAGCTTAGAGGTGGGGCCCGGCTACGAGCAGTACTTC. The encoded protein is CASSLEVGPGYEQYF.

This chain joins TRBV30 and TRBJ2-7; TRBD1 matches 8 bases. The CDR3 spans 12 residues. The germline V gene encodes CDR1 GTSNPN and CDR2 SVGIG (reference sequence). V lost 3 bases to trimming and J lost 6 bases; unmatched junction nucleotides: 4. The CDR3 DNA sequence: TGTGCCTGGAGCAAAACAGGGGGCGAGCAGTACTTC. Its protein is CAWSKTGGEQYF.

This clone was found a few times. The genes are TRBV7-9 and TRBJ2-7; a possible D gene is TRBD1 (5 bases). The germline gives CDR1 SEHNR, CDR2 FQNEAQ (reference sequence). The CDR3 covers 14 residues. The V end lost 1 base, the J end lost 3 bases, and 10 bases lay between the germline ends. CDR3 bases: TGTGCCAGCAGCTTAGGTGCAGGGCACTACGAGCAGTACTTC. Its translation is CASSLGAGHYEQYF.

This clone was counted a few times. V and J are TRBV2 and TRBJ1-1; the D is unclear. CDR3 size: 14 residues. The V gene lost 4 bases and the J gene lost 1 base, with 10 bases spanning the gap. Germline V gene sequence: CDR1 SNHLY, CDR2 FYNNEI. The CDR3 loop is CASSASPQNTEAFF. CDR3 in DNA: TGTGCCAGCAGTGCTAGCCCCCAGAACACTGAAGCTTTCTTT.

This clone has only one observation. The chain is built from TRBV4-1 and TRBJ2-3; perhaps TRBD2 as D (6 bases). The germline V and J ends were trimmed by 0 bases and 3 bases, with 10 bases remaining between them. Germline lookup yields CDR1 MGHRA and CDR2 YSYEKL. This CDR3 contains 15 residues. The CDR3, as DNA: TGCGCCAGCAGCCAAGAGGTGGGGAGGACAGATACGCAGTATTTT. Its protein product is CASSQEVGRTDTQYF.

J is TRBJ1-4 and V is TRBV6-1; 9 bases align to TRBD1. This CDR3 has 13 residues. Germline CDR1 and CDR2: MNHNS and SASEGT. V lost 5 bases, J lost 6 bases, and 1 base stayed unmatched. The CDR3 is CASSRDRDEKLFF. The CDR3 DNA is TGTGCCAGCAGTAGGGACAGGGATGAAAAACTGTTTTTT.